The present TCR beta chain was sequenced within a study of CD8 T cells in ankylosing spondylitis. Regarding this clonotype: Antigen: not known.

Germline V gives CDR1 SGHKS, CDR2 YYEKEE (reference sequence). Trimming cost V 0 bases and J 1 base, with 8 bases left between them. This CDR3 is built from 14 residues. Findings and limits, study-wide: Clones that were linked to disease were CD8+ and were relatively rare in peripheral blood. There was reportedly significant enrichment of clones that were disease-linked in matched ankylosing spondylitis synovial fluid.

The authors made TCR beta libraries by quantitative 5'-RACE with molecular barcodes. MiXCR, applied by TCRdb to the 5' RACE reads, yields one record per CDR3 protein. Of about 230,000 distinct CDR3 sequences listed, 8% to 9% were seen once; the top ten hold approximately 5%. The genes are TRBV5-5 and TRBJ2-7; the D gene is possibly TRBD1 (5 bases). The clonotype was recovered from a female donor with ankylosing spondylitis or in good health (not recorded which). Input material: blood, either unsorted or a sorted T cell fraction (not recorded which). The CDR3 coding sequence is TGTGCCAGCAGCTTGGACGCAGGGTCCTACGAGCAGTACTTC. Its protein is CASSLDAGSYEQYF.